A selection of T cell receptor beta chains follows, all from one sample in a study of T cell responses to AZD1222 COVID-19 vaccine. Produced via immunoSEQ multiplex PCR; TCRdb's table is partial and in-frame only. This sample has 95,000 to 100,000 clones, with 75% to 95% found just once. Source: peripheral blood, taken on day 0 of AZD1222 vaccination. The receptor source for this set is an adult in good health. Each CDR3 is given without its conserved first and last residue.

j_gene: TRBJ1-2; v_gene: TRBV2; CDR3aa: ASSEAGVPYGYT
j_gene: TRBJ2-1; v_gene: TRBV7-9; CDR3aa: ASSHSTSKSSYNEQF
j_gene: TRBJ2-2; v_gene: TRBV25-1; CDR3aa: ASSVTGTGGGELF
j_gene: TRBJ2-7; v_gene: TRBV10-1; CDR3aa: ASSDRGAYEQY
j_gene: TRBJ2-2; v_gene: TRBV5-1; CDR3aa: ASSRTQGEAGELF
j_gene: TRBJ2-5; v_gene: TRBV11-2; CDR3aa: ASSSPGTKETQY
j_gene: TRBJ2-7; v_gene: TRBV6-5; CDR3aa: ASRVAGTGDYEQY
j_gene: TRBJ1-2; v_gene: TRBV6-1; CDR3aa: ASSEGTGYESSYGYT
j_gene: TRBJ2-3; v_gene: TRBV19; CDR3aa: ASSISRVTDTQY
j_gene: TRBJ1-6; v_gene: TRBV5-1; CDR3aa: ASSRWTGDNSPLH
j_gene: TRBJ1-2; v_gene: TRBV6-5; CDR3aa: ASSYSDPGGAPST
j_gene: TRBJ2-7; v_gene: TRBV7-2; CDR3aa: ASSLQVSYEQY
j_gene: TRBJ1-2; v_gene: TRBV27; CDR3aa: ASSLWGRAHNYGYT
j_gene: TRBJ1-6; v_gene: TRBV15; CDR3aa: ATSRDGTRGGGETLH
j_gene: TRBJ1-5; v_gene: TRBV25-1; CDR3aa: ASSPVGSYQPQH
j_gene: TRBJ1-1; v_gene: TRBV5-1; CDR3aa: ASSSPGISGAF
j_gene: TRBJ1-1; v_gene: TRBV3-1/TRBV3-2; CDR3aa: ASSQDPGQLNTEAF
j_gene: TRBJ1-3; v_gene: TRBV3-1/TRBV3-2; CDR3aa: ASSQDQLGGAPGNTIY
j_gene: TRBJ2-2; v_gene: TRBV5-4; CDR3aa: ASSWRTGHTGELF
j_gene: TRBJ2-4; v_gene: TRBV7-9; CDR3aa: ASSFELAKNIQY
j_gene: TRBJ1-1; v_gene: TRBV7-9; CDR3aa: ASTFELTEAF
j_gene: TRBJ1-5; v_gene: TRBV21-1; CDR3aa: ASSNRDPDRDQPQH
j_gene: TRBJ2-6; v_gene: TRBV3-1/TRBV3-2; CDR3aa: ASSQYPTGVGANVLT
j_gene: TRBJ1-6; v_gene: TRBV7-8; CDR3aa: ASSPDGNSPLH
j_gene: TRBJ2-3; v_gene: TRBV28; CDR3aa: ASSLGLKEDREDTDTQY
j_gene: TRBJ2-1; v_gene: TRBV10-3; CDR3aa: AISETGRASGGRNEQF
j_gene: TRBJ1-4; v_gene: TRBV15; CDR3aa: ATSRRQGSGEKLF
j_gene: TRBJ1-2; v_gene: TRBV2; CDR3aa: ASSASQGEGLGYT
j_gene: TRBJ2-7; v_gene: TRBV25-1; CDR3aa: ASSVQGPALSYEQY
j_gene: TRBJ1-2; v_gene: TRBV24-1; CDR3aa: ATSQGQDYGYT